One and the same sample provided the 9 T cell receptor beta chains below, sequenced in a study of blood T cell repertoires in COVID-19. This table comes from immunoSEQ multiplex PCR, and its TCRdb copy is limited to in-frame clones, with some not included. Of approximately 280,000 clones listed, 80% to 85% are singletons. Material: PBMCs or T cells enriched from blood (not recorded which). Source of these receptors: a man aged 40-55 years who had been exposed to COVID-19.

This clone was recorded once. V usage is TRBV7-8 and J usage is TRBJ1-6, with D perhaps matching TRBD1 (5 bases). Germline values: CDR1 SGHVS, CDR2 FQNEAQ. The CDR3 contains 14 residues. Trimming took 5 bases from V and 6 from J, leaving 11 bases between them. CDR3 amino acids: CASSQRQTNSPLHF. The CDR3 DNA sequence: TGTGCCAGCAGCCAAAGACAGACTAATTCACCCCTCCACTTT.

The genes are TRBV7-9 and TRBJ1-2, with D unresolved. Trimming stripped 1 base from V and 8 bases from J, with 8 bases between. The germline gives CDR1 SEHNR, CDR2 FQNEAQ (reference sequence). This CDR3 has 12 amino acids. As DNA, the CDR3 is TGTGCCAGCAGCTTAGTACGACTGGGCTACACCTTC. This translates into CASSLVRLGYTF.

This chain connects TRBV2 to TRBJ2-7; D is possibly TRBD2 (6 bases). The V gene's germline CDR1 is SNHLY and CDR2 FYNNEI. Trimming removed 4 bases at V and 3 bases at J, with 13 bases between. CDR3 length: 14 residues. The DNA of the CDR3 is TGTGCCAGCAGTGCTCGGAGGGACGGCTACGAGCAGTACTTC. Protein sequence: CASSARRDGYEQYF.

This clone was seen more than once but under ten times. V and J are TRBV11-2 and TRBJ2-7; 7 bases fit TRBD2. Trimming at V came to 2 bases and at J to 6 bases, leaving 13 bases not matched to a gene. The CDR3 is 16 amino acids. CDR1 SGHAT and CDR2 FQNNGV come from the germline V gene. CDR3 in amino acids: CASSLRVSGVQGEQYF. The CDR3 region has the DNA TGTGCCAGCAGCTTACGTGTGAGCGGGGTTCAGGGCGAGCAGTACTTC.

This chain connects TRBV5-5 to TRBJ1-1; D is possibly TRBD1 (5 bases). V was pared by 0 bases and J by 3 bases, with 9 bases between. CDR3 length equals 14 residues. Germline CDR1 reads SGHKS; CDR2 reads YYEKEE (reference sequence). In DNA, the CDR3 is TGTGCCAGCAGCTTGGATGGGGGGGACACTGAAGCTTTCTTT. This translates into CASSLDGGDTEAFF.

This rearrangement joins TRBV10-1 to TRBJ1-1, with D possibly matching TRBD1 (5 bases). Trimming stripped 6 bases from V and 1 base from J, with 9 bases between. Germline lookup yields CDR1 WNHNN and CDR2 SYGVQD (reference sequence). The length of the CDR3 is 13 residues. The CDR3 DNA follows: TGCGCCAGCAGCACCGACAGGAACACTGAAGCTTTCTTT. It specifies CASSTDRNTEAFF.

The CDR3: CATGTGESVGYTF. The CDR3 DNA follows: TGTGCCACCGGGACAGGGGAATCTGTAGGCTACACCTTC. This rearrangement joins TRBV25-1 to TRBJ1-2; 10 nucleotides match TRBD1. CDR1 MGHDK and CDR2 SYGVNS come from the germline V gene. Trimming cost V 10 bases and J 8 bases; bases outside gene matches: 10. The CDR3 runs 13 residues.

The chain links TRBV10-3 to TRBJ2-5; 7 bases line up with TRBD2. The CDR3 extends over 16 amino acids. The junction had 10 bases not matched to a gene; V was cut back by 0 bases and J by 6 bases. Germline CDR1 reads ENHRY; CDR2 reads SYGVKD. CDR3 protein: CAISESGGVRIKTQYF. The CDR3 DNA sequence: TGTGCCATCAGTGAGTCTGGGGGGGTCCGGATAAAGACCCAGTACTTC.

The CDR3 DNA is TGTGCCAGCAGCTTAGGAGACAGGGGGAACACTGAAGCTTTCTTT. This gives the protein CASSLGDRGNTEAFF. This chain connects TRBV13 to TRBJ1-1; TRBD1 matches 8 bases. V dropped 0 bases and J dropped 1; count of bases not matched to a gene: 1. Germline loops: CDR1 PRHDT, CDR2 FYEKMQ (reference sequence). The CDR3 totals 15 residues.